This TCR beta chain was captured in a study of T cells in Graves' hyperthyroidism and ophthalmopathy. Template material for amplifying TCR beta CDR3 regions consisted of RNA transcripts. A first-round RT-PCR of the TCR CDR3 used the HTBI primer set. TCRdb re-called the multiplex PCR reads with MiXCR, one entry per CDR3 protein. This sample has hundreds of thousands of distinct CDR3 sequences, with less than 25% found just once. As for this clonotype: As yet, its antigen is unknown.

Study findings and constraints: Prediction of ophthalmopathy progression came a median around 6 months pre-onset.

V dropped 0 bases and J dropped 3; count of bases not matched to a gene: 10. Germline V gene sequence: CDR1 DFQATT, CDR2 SNEGSKA (reference sequence). CDR3 length: 16 amino acids. The sample was blood. The chain employs TRBV20-1 and TRBJ2-7, with 8 bases aligning to TRBD2. The TCR was taken from a man aged 25 to 40 with Graves' ophthalmopathy. CDR3: CSAREVGSGSFYEQYF. The CDR3 DNA follows: TGCAGTGCTAGAGAAGTAGGGAGCGGGAGCTTCTACGAGCAGTACTTC.